Below, 30 T cell receptor beta chains from the same sample are listed, as sequenced in a study of graft-versus-host responses after intestinal transplantation. The protocol was immunoSEQ multiplex PCR, while the TCRdb copy is restricted to in-frame clones and leaves out a portion. The data show roughly 100,000 clones, 80% to 95% seen once. Antigens of these TCRs are unknown. Material: unstimulated CD8+ T cells sorted from spleen or lymph node cells, obtained before intestinal transplant. Receptors originate from a human donor who received an intestinal transplant.

This sequence joins TRBV4-1 and TRBJ1-2; D is undetermined. Trimming removed 0 bases at V and 8 bases at J, with 13 bases between. Germline V gene data show CDR1 as MGHRA and CDR2 as YSYEKL. This CDR3 region has 14 residues. The CDR3 DNA sequence: TGCGCCAGCAGCCAAGATCCGGACTACCGGGGCTACACCTTC. This sequence encodes CASSQDPDYRGYTF.

The genes are TRBV4-1 and TRBJ1-2, with D uncertain. CDR1 and CDR2 from the germline V gene are MGHRA and YSYEKL. Trimming took off 1 base at V and 4 bases at J, with 13 bases between the two ends. CDR3 length: 15 residues. The CDR3 is CASSQVALSIYGYTF. The CDR3 bases are TGCGCCAGCAGCCAAGTAGCCCTCAGCATCTATGGCTACACCTTC.

The CDR3 DNA sequence: TGTGCCAGCAGTCCCTGGCTAGCGGGGGGCACCGGGGAGCTGTTTTTT. The encoded protein is CASSPWLAGGTGELFF. The chain is built from TRBV5-4 and TRBJ2-2, with TRBD2 identical over 11 bases. Germline CDR1 is SGHNT and CDR2 is YYREEE (reference sequence). The CDR3 length is 16 residues. The J segment lost 4 bases and the V segment lost 5 bases, leaving 7 bases of the junction unmatched. The whole variable domain, filled in from reference TRBV5-4 and TRBJ2-2, reads ETGVTQSPTHLIKTRGQQVTLRCSSQSGHNTVSWYQQALGQGPQFIFQYYREEENGRGNFPPRFSGLQFPNYSSELNVNALELDDSALYLCASSPWLAGGTGELFFGEGSRLTVL.

This clone was counted once. V usage is TRBV13 and J usage is TRBJ2-2, with D tentatively TRBD1 or TRBD2 (5 bases each). V lost 5 bases to trimming and J lost 8 bases, with 15 bases between them. Per the germline V gene, CDR1 is PRHDT and CDR2 is FYEKMQ (reference sequence). The CDR3 has 14 amino acids. The chain's CDR3 is CASSGRGVSGELFF. CDR3 DNA: TGTGCCAGCAGCGGAAGAGGGGTATCGGGGGAGCTGTTTTTT.

The rearrangement joins TRBV7-3 to TRBJ1-6; D possibly corresponds to TRBD1 (6 bases). V was clipped by 3 bases and J by 5 bases, with 8 bases between them. Germline V gives CDR1 SGHTA, CDR2 FQGTGA. The CDR3 covers 14 residues. CDR3: CASSFNRDNSPLHF. CDR3 sequence (DNA): TGTGCCAGCAGCTTCAACAGGGATAATTCACCCCTCCACTTT.

This sequence joins TRBV4-1 and TRBJ2-7; the match to TRBD1 covers 10 bases. In germline, CDR1 is MGHRA, CDR2 YSYEKL. Trimming took 4 bases from V and 6 from J; bases not matched to a gene: 3. The CDR3 extends over 13 amino acids. The CDR3 spells CASSPGQGFEQYF. DNA of the CDR3: TGCGCCAGCAGCCCGGGACAGGGGTTCGAGCAGTACTTC.

The count of this clone is one. The chain joins TRBV4-1 to TRBJ1-3; TRBD1 matches at 8 bases. V lost 1 base, J lost 8 bases, and 7 bases stayed unmatched. Germline values: CDR1 MGHRA, CDR2 YSYEKL. The CDR3 consists of 15 residues. The CDR3 coding sequence is TGCGCCAGCAGCCAAGGACAGGGGCTAGGGGACACCATATATTTT. It codes for CASSQGQGLGDTIYF.

The V and J genes are TRBV2 and TRBJ2-1; D not resolved. The CDR3 has 12 residues. Between the trimmed V and J ends, which lost 3 bases and 10 bases, there was a span of 10 bases. CDR1 is SNHLY and CDR2 is FYNNEI in the germline V gene. CDR3 region: CASSDGQPEQFF. As DNA, the CDR3 is TGTGCCAGCAGTGACGGGCAGCCCGAGCAGTTCTTC.

This clone was observed once. The chain uses TRBV7-2 and TRBJ2-1; tentatively, D is TRBD2 (5 bases). The V end was cut by 1 base, the J end by 2 bases, with 9 bases between. The CDR3 is 15 residues long. Germline CDR1 is SGHTA and CDR2 is FQGNSA. DNA for the CDR3: TGTGCCAGCAGCTTAGAACTAGAACCCTACAATGAGCAGTTCTTC. This encodes CASSLELEPYNEQFF.

V usage is TRBV9 and J usage is TRBJ1-4; no clear D. Deletions cut 3 bases from V and 11 bases from J, with 20 bases between. The CDR3 sequence is 15 residues long. Germline values: CDR1 SGDLS, CDR2 YYNGEE. CDR3 in DNA: TGTGCCAGCAGCGCTTCCTCTGGCTCAGCGGGGAAACTGTTTTTT. Protein: CASSASSGSAGKLFF. The full variable domain, with the rest looked up from reference TRBV9 and TRBJ1-4, is DSGVTQTPKHLITATGQRVTLRCSPRSGDLSVYWYQQSLDQGLQFLIQYYNGEERAKGNILERFSAQQFPDLHSELNLSSLELGDSALYFCASSASSGSAGKLFFGSGTQLSVL.

The gene calls are TRBV7-6 and TRBJ2-3; the D is unclear. V was cut by 8 bases and J by 2 bases, with 8 bases left in between. Germline V CDR1 and CDR2: SGHVS, FNYEAQ. CDR3 length: 12 residues. The CDR3: CASSTATDTQYF. The CDR3 DNA follows: TGTGCCAGCTCAACGGCCACAGATACGCAGTATTTT.

This clone was counted once. This chain connects TRBV2 to TRBJ1-4; D is unclear. The CDR3 sequence is 13 residues long. The germline gives CDR1 SNHLY, CDR2 FYNNEI. The V and J ends lost 3 bases and 8 bases respectively, with 10 bases between them. Written as DNA, the CDR3 is TGTGCCAGCAGTGACCCGGAGGACGAAAAACTGTTTTTT. It specifies CASSDPEDEKLFF.

This sequence joins TRBV19 and TRBJ1-6; D is ambiguous. Per germline, CDR1 LNHDA and CDR2 SQIVND (reference sequence). The V gene lost 7 bases and the J gene lost 2 bases, with 15 bases spanning the gap. This CDR3 is built from 16 residues. For the CDR3, the DNA is TGTGCCAGTAACACGGACCGGGCTGCCTATAATTCACCCCTCCACTTT. Protein sequence: CASNTDRAAYNSPLHF.

The J gene is TRBJ2-7, the V gene TRBV4-1, with D possibly TRBD1 on 6 matching bases. The length of the CDR3 is 14 residues. The V gene's germline CDR1 is MGHRA and CDR2 YSYEKL. Trimming removed 4 bases from V and 0 bases from J, with 10 bases in between. CDR3 protein: CASSLQDSSYEQYF. In DNA, the CDR3 is TGCGCCAGCAGCCTCCAGGACAGCTCCTACGAGCAGTACTTC.

The CDR3 DNA sequence: TGTGCCAGCAGCCAAGACCCGGGGCTCGGCGTAGATACGCAGTATTTT. It is translated as CASSQDPGLGVDTQYF. This sequence joins TRBV14 and TRBJ2-3, with D possibly called TRBD1 or TRBD2 (5 bases each). Germline V CDR1 and CDR2: SGHDN, FVKESK. This CDR3 region has 16 residues. V lost 0 bases and J 5 bases, leaving 15 bases between the germline ends.

V usage is TRBV5-5 and J usage is TRBJ2-7, with unresolved D. CDR1 and CDR2 (germline): SGHKS, YYEKEE (reference sequence). Trimming pared 4 bases from V and 0 bases from J, leaving 5 bases between. The CDR3 sequence is 12 residues long. The CDR3 sequence: CASSDRSYEQYF. The CDR3 coding sequence is TGTGCCAGCAGCGACCGCTCCTACGAGCAGTACTTC.

The CDR3 sequence: CASRTDSTDTQYF. The CDR3 DNA is TGTGCCAGCAGGACAGATTCTACAGATACGCAGTATTTT. The rearrangement uses TRBV27 and TRBJ2-3; weak D call: TRBD1 (5 bases). Looked up from germline, CDR1 is MNHEY and CDR2 is SMNVEV (reference sequence). V lost 6 bases to trimming and J lost 3 bases, with 10 bases between them. The CDR3 is 13 residues long.

The chain joins TRBV2 to TRBJ2-3, with a weak D call TRBD1 (5 bases). The CDR3 is made up of 15 amino acids. Trimming removed 8 bases from V and 0 bases from J, with 15 bases in between. Germline loops: CDR1 SNHLY, CDR2 FYNNEI. The CDR3 DNA reads as TGTGCCAGCTATGGGGCAGCTGAAAGCACAGATACGCAGTATTTT. It codes for CASYGAAESTDTQYF.

The V gene is TRBV27, the J gene TRBJ1-5, with TRBD1 as a possible D gene (6 bases). This CDR3 has 14 amino acids. V gave up 3 bases and J gave up 6 bases, with 12 bases separating them. Germline values: CDR1 MNHEY, CDR2 SMNVEV (reference sequence). As DNA, the CDR3 is TGTGCCAGCAGTTTCCAGGGGTCTGGTCAGCCCCAGCATTTT. Translating gives CASSFQGSGQPQHF.

The chain has TRBV4-1 and TRBJ1-2; 9 bases align to TRBD1. Per germline, CDR1 MGHRA and CDR2 YSYEKL. Trimming removed 1 base from V and 5 bases from J; junction bases left unmatched: 5. CDR3 size: 15 residues. CDR3 coding DNA: TGCGCCAGCAGCCAAGCTTCCGGGACAGGGTATGGCTACACCTTC. Translating it yields CASSQASGTGYGYTF.

This chain connects TRBV30 to TRBJ1-6; the D is unclear. Germline assignment: CDR1 GTSNPN and CDR2 SVGIG (reference sequence). The CDR3 is 13 amino acids. V lost 4 bases and J 8 bases, leaving 12 bases between the germline ends. The chain's CDR3 is CAWTSPRDSPLHF. The DNA for the CDR3 is TGTGCCTGGACCTCCCCGAGGGATTCACCCCTCCACTTT.

The CDR3 DNA is TGTGCCAGCAGTTGGTTGGGACAGCAGTTCTTC. This encodes CASSWLGQQFF. The chain recombines TRBV27 with TRBJ2-1; D tentatively fits TRBD1 or TRBD2 (5 bases each). The germline V gene has CDR1 MNHEY and CDR2 SMNVEV (reference sequence). The CDR3 is made up of 11 amino acids. The V end was cut by 4 bases, the J end by 11 bases, with 9 bases between.

The chain combines TRBV7-7 with TRBJ2-2, with TRBD1 matching 7 bases. This CDR3 is built from 15 residues. The trim removed 5 bases at V and 6 bases at J, leaving 9 bases unmatched. Germline V gene data show CDR1 as SSHAT and CDR2 as FNYEAQ (reference sequence). CDR3 bases: TGTGCCAGCAGCACCAACAGGGGAATGGCCGGGGAGCTGTTTTTT. Translation: CASSTNRGMAGELFF.

V gene TRBV7-9 combines with J gene TRBJ1-1; 8 bases map to TRBD1. The V segment lost 6 bases and the J segment 3 bases; nucleotides outside the gene matches: 0. Per germline, CDR1 SEHNR and CDR2 FQNEAQ (reference sequence). The CDR3 has 12 amino acids. CDR3 region: CASRTGDTEAFF. The CDR3 DNA reads as TGTGCCAGCAGGACAGGGGACACTGAAGCTTTCTTT.

The rearrangement uses TRBV4-1 and TRBJ2-1; TRBD2 matches at 10 bases. The germline V gene has CDR1 MGHRA and CDR2 YSYEKL. This CDR3 has 17 residues. The J segment lost 2 bases and the V segment lost 3 bases, leaving 7 bases of the junction unmatched. In nucleotides, the CDR3 is TGCGCCAGCAGCCAGAATCCCGGGACTAGCGCCTACAATGAGCAGTTCTTC. It translates to CASSQNPGTSAYNEQFF.

The CDR3 sequence is CASSGPQGSDTQYF. CDR3 coding DNA: TGTGCCAGCAGTGGGCCTCAGGGGTCAGATACGCAGTATTTT. This chain uses TRBV27 with TRBJ2-3; tentative D call: TRBD1 (6 bases). Germline V gene sequence: CDR1 MNHEY, CDR2 SMNVEV (reference sequence). V was trimmed by 5 bases and J by 4 bases, leaving 13 bases between them. The CDR3 consists of 14 residues.

The chain carries TRBV10-2 and TRBJ2-7; no reliable D call. The CDR3 runs 12 residues. V lost 3 bases and J lost 3, with 6 bases in between. The germline V gene encodes CDR1 WSHSY and CDR2 SAAADI. The DNA for the CDR3 is TGCGCCAGCAGTGACGCTGGCTACGAGCAGTACTTC. It yields the protein CASSDAGYEQYF.

A remark on this clone: Other DNA sequences in this sample translate to the same CDR3. The chain recombines TRBV27 with TRBJ1-1; D unclear. This CDR3 is 13 amino acids long. Germline assignment: CDR1 MNHEY and CDR2 SMNVEV (reference sequence). Trimming removed 3 bases at V and 1 base at J, with 6 bases between. This CDR3 reads CASSFTSNTEAFF. CDR3 coding DNA: TGTGCCAGCAGTTTTACATCGAACACTGAAGCTTTCTTT.

V gene TRBV6-1 combines with J gene TRBJ1-1; no firm D call. V gave up 2 bases and J gave up 8 bases, with 15 bases separating them. Germline assignment: CDR1 MNHNS and CDR2 SASEGT. CDR3 length: 14 residues. The chain's CDR3 is CASSEPWLEEEAFF. CDR3 nucleotides: TGTGCCAGCAGTGAACCCTGGTTGGAGGAAGAAGCTTTCTTT.

V usage is TRBV19 and J usage is TRBJ2-3, with 13 bases identical to TRBD2. The CDR3 loop spans 16 amino acids. V trimming: 5 bases; J trimming: 5 bases; junction bases outside the gene matches: 7. Germline assignment: CDR1 LNHDA and CDR2 SQIVND (reference sequence). In DNA, the CDR3 is TGTGCCAGTAGTGTCGGGACTAGCGGGGTAGGAGATACGCAGTATTTT. This encodes CASSVGTSGVGDTQYF.